Sequencing of this TCR beta chain was carried out in a study of blood T cell repertoires in COVID-19. The overall study: Collection of acute and convalescent COVID-19 samples took place in the United States, Italy and Spain. T cells, B-cell-depleted T cells, or PBMCs provided the cDNA or gDNA that served as material.

Authors' analysis steps: Counts of nucleated cells, estimated from reference gene primer amplification, were obtained. The protocol was immunoSEQ multiplex PCR, while the TCRdb copy is restricted to in-frame clones and leaves out a portion. V, J and clone size were drawn from that table, and D and trimming were deduced from the DNA. This table has roughly 86,000 clones, approximately 89% appearing once. Trimming took off 0 bases at V and 0 bases at J, with 10 bases between the two ends. CDR1 SGHTS and CDR2 YDEGEE come from the germline V gene. This CDR3 comprises 16 residues. This receptor was taken from a man between 50 and 59 years old with active or convalescent COVID-19. The chain is built from TRBV5-8 and TRBJ1-3, with a possible D match to TRBD1 (6 bases). Sequencing input: peripheral blood. The CDR3 loop is CASSLAPGVSGNTIYF. The CDR3 nucleotides read TGTGCCAGCAGCTTGGCGCCAGGGGTCTCTGGAAACACCATATATTTT. Combining the CDR3 with reference TRBV5-8 and TRBJ1-3 gives the whole variable domain EAGVTQSPTHLIKTRGQQATLRCSPISGHTSVYWYQQALGLGLQFLLWYDEGEERNRGNFPPRFSGRQFPNYSSELNVNALELEDSALYLCASSLAPGVSGNTIYFGEGSWLTVV.